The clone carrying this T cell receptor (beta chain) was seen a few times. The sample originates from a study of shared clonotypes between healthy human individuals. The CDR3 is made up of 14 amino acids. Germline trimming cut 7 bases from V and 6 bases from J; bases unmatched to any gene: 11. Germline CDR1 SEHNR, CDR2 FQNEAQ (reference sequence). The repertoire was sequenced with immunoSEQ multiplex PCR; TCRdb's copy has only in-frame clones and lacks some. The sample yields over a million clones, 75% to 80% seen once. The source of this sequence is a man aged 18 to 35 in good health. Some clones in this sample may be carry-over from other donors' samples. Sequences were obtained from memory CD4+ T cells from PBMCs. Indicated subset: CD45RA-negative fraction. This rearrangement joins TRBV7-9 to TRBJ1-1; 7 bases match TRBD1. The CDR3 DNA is TGTGCCAGCACCTCCCAGGGGGGCGCGTCTGAAGCTTTCTTT. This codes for CASTSQGGASEAFF.